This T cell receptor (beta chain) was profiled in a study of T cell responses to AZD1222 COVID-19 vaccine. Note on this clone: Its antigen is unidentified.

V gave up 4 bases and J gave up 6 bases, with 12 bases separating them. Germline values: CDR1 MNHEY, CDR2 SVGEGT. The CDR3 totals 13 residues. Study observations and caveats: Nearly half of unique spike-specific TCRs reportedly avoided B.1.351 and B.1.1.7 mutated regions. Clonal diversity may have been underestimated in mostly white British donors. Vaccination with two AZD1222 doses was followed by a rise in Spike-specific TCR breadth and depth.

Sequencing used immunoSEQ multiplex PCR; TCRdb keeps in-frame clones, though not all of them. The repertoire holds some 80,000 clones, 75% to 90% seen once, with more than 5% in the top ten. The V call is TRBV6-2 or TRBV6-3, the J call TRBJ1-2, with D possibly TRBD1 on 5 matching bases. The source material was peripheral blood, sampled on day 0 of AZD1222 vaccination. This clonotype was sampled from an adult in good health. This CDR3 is CASSFQGLDGYTF. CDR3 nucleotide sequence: TGTGCCAGCAGTTTTCAGGGATTGGATGGCTACACCTTC.